Following are 29 T cell receptor beta chains from one sample sequenced in a study of blood T cells in healthy people across ages. It was with a sample-barcoded 5' primer and a J-beta primer mix that a second PCR of roughly 7 to 12 cycles was run. In TCRdb, the 5' RACE reads were re-called with MiXCR into one record per CDR3 protein. The sample lists roughly 700,000 distinct CDR3 sequences, around 48% occurring once. Sequenced sample: blood. The receptors originated from an older woman in good health.

The chain links TRBV12-3 or TRBV12-4 to TRBJ1-2, with no clear D. The V gene lost 3 bases and the J gene lost 8 bases, with 16 bases spanning the gap. This CDR3 region has 14 residues. The CDR3 nucleotides read TGTGCCAGCAGTTTTTTGACTGGGTCGTCGGGCTACACCTTC. This codes for CASSFLTGSSGYTF.

V gene TRBV7-8 combines with J gene TRBJ2-7, with TRBD2 matching 11 bases. This CDR3 is built from 15 residues. V trimming: 2 bases; J trimming: 6 bases; junction bases outside the gene matches: 6. The germline gives CDR1 SGHVS, CDR2 FQNEAQ. As DNA, the CDR3 is TGTGCCAGCAGCTTACAGGGACTAGCGGCTCGCGAGCAGTACTTC. Translating gives CASSLQGLAAREQYF.

The chain recombines TRBV10-3 with TRBJ2-7; 9 bases are a match to TRBD1. J gave up 9 bases and V 8 bases, and 20 bases lay outside the gene matches. Germline V gene sequence: CDR1 ENHRY, CDR2 SYGVKD. This CDR3 spans 16 amino acids. Written as DNA, the CDR3 is TGTGCCATCGGTGGGGGACCGGGACAGGGACTACGAGGGCAGTACTTC. Translation gives CAIGGGPGQGLRGQYF.

This clonotype was found a few times. The rearrangement joins TRBV5-1 to TRBJ2-2; perhaps TRBD2 as D (6 bases). Germline lookup yields CDR1 SGHRS and CDR2 YFSETQ. Deletions cut 4 bases from V and 6 bases from J, with 13 bases between. This CDR3 is 14 amino acids long. DNA of the CDR3: TGCGCCAGCAGCCTCGGGACGGGGGCCGGGGAGCTGTTTTTT. Protein sequence: CASSLGTGAGELFF.

This rearrangement joins TRBV18 to TRBJ2-7, with D possibly TRBD1 on 5 matching bases. Deletions cut 0 bases from V and 2 bases from J, with 11 bases between. The CDR3 runs to 15 residues. CDR1 and CDR2 from the germline V gene are KGHSH and LQKENI. The CDR3 sequence: CASSPPAGSAYEQYF. The DNA of the CDR3 is TGTGCCAGCTCACCACCTGCAGGGTCGGCCTACGAGCAGTACTTC. Based on the CDR3 plus reference TRBV18 and TRBJ2-7, the full variable domain is NAGVMQNPRHLVRRRGQEARLRCSPMKGHSHVYWYRQLPEEGLKFMVYLQKENIIDESGMPKERFSAEFPKEGPSILRIQQVVRGDSAAYFCASSPPAGSAYEQYFGPGTRLTVT.

This chain's CDR3 is CASSYYAEQFF. CDR3 bases: TGTGCCAGCAGTTACTATGCTGAGCAGTTCTTC. The gene calls are TRBV6-1 and TRBJ2-1; D call uncertain. The CDR3 totals 11 residues. Deletions cut 5 bases from V and 9 bases from J, with 8 bases between. Germline V gene lookup returns CDR1 MNHNS and CDR2 SASEGT.

The rearrangement uses TRBV2 and TRBJ2-7; 8 bases agree with TRBD1. With V trimmed by 4 bases and J by 6 bases, 2 bases remained unmatched. This CDR3 has 12 amino acids. Germline V lookup: CDR1 SNHLY, CDR2 FYNNEI. CDR3 region: CASSARGREQYF. The CDR3 DNA is TGTGCCAGCAGTGCCAGGGGGCGCGAGCAGTACTTC.

The genes are TRBV5-1 and TRBJ2-7; 9 nucleotides line up with TRBD1. This CDR3 is built from 15 residues. Germline CDR1 is SGHRS and CDR2 is YFSETQ. The V gene end was trimmed by 4 bases and the J gene end by 9 bases; junction bases not matched to a gene: 14. This CDR3 is CASSPTGQGDMWQYF. The CDR3, as DNA: TGCGCCAGCAGCCCGACGGGACAGGGAGATATGTGGCAGTACTTC.

The J gene is TRBJ2-7, the V gene TRBV9; D tentatively reads TRBD1 or TRBD2 (5 bases each). CDR1 and CDR2 (germline): SGDLS, YYNGEE. The CDR3 runs 15 residues. V lost 4 bases and J 1 base, leaving 15 bases between the germline ends. DNA for the CDR3: TGTGCCAGCAGCCCGACCGGGACGTATTCCTACGAGCAGTACTTC. Translation gives CASSPTGTYSYEQYF.

This clonotype was seen a few times. The rearrangement joins TRBV2 to TRBJ2-2; D unresolved. V lost 5 bases, J lost 5 bases, and 6 bases lay in between. This CDR3 region has 12 residues. Germline CDR1 and CDR2: SNHLY and FYNNEI. As DNA, the CDR3 is TGTGCCAGCAGTTACCGGACCGGGGAGCTGTTTTTT. Translated: CASSYRTGELFF.

The chain joins TRBV9 to TRBJ2-7; 7 bases align to TRBD2. From germline, CDR1 is SGDLS and CDR2 YYNGEE. After removal of 3 bases from V and 2 bases from J, the junction contained 8 bases not matched to a gene. The CDR3 length is 15 residues. CDR3 protein: CASSARSGEAYEQYF. Here the CDR3 DNA reads TGTGCCAGCAGCGCCAGAAGCGGGGAGGCCTACGAGCAGTACTTC.

This chain joins TRBV14 and TRBJ2-1; D might be TRBD2 (6 bases). CDR3 length: 15 residues. With 1 base removed from V and 6 bases from J, the gap between germline ends came to 13 bases. Germline loops: CDR1 SGHDN, CDR2 FVKESK. CDR3 bases: TGTGCCAGCAGCCAAGCGGGAGTTAGCTCCAATGAGCAGTTCTTC. Protein product: CASSQAGVSSNEQFF.

This chain uses TRBV25-1 with TRBJ2-5; 9 bases fit TRBD1. The V gene's germline CDR1 is MGHDK and CDR2 SYGVNS. The CDR3 sequence is 14 residues long. V was clipped by 4 bases and J by 5 bases; unmatched bases: 5. CDR3 region: CASSVQGARETQYF. The CDR3 DNA follows: TGTGCCAGCAGTGTACAGGGGGCTCGGGAGACCCAGTACTTC.

The sample holds one count of this clonotype. This chain joins TRBV10-3 and TRBJ1-2; maybe TRBD1 (5 bases). This CDR3 has 16 residues. Trimming removed 2 bases at V and 3 bases at J, with 16 bases between. Germline V gene sequence: CDR1 ENHRY, CDR2 SYGVKD. For the CDR3, the DNA is TGTGCCATCAGTGAGAATGAGGGGCCCCTTGACTATGGCTACACCTTC. Amino acids: CAISENEGPLDYGYTF.

The V call is TRBV5-8, the J call TRBJ2-1; D not resolved. The germline CDR1 and CDR2 sequences are SGHTS and YDEGEE. With 0 bases removed from V and 4 bases from J, the gap between germline ends came to 11 bases. There are 15 residues in the CDR3. The CDR3 coding sequence is TGTGCCAGCAGCTTGGGCCAGTTGGATTACAATGAGCAGTTCTTC. Translating gives CASSLGQLDYNEQFF.

The rearrangement uses TRBV28 and TRBJ2-7, with D perhaps TRBD1 (6 bases). The CDR3 is 15 residues long. V lost 4 bases and J 3 bases, leaving 16 bases between the germline ends. Germline lookup yields CDR1 MDHEN and CDR2 SYDVKM. The CDR3 nucleotides are TGTGCCAGCAGTTCCCCTCCAACAGGGTACTACGAGCAGTACTTC. Translating it yields CASSSPPTGYYEQYF. The full variable domain, in which reference TRBV28 and TRBJ2-7 provide the parts outside the CDR3, is DVKVTQSSRYLVKRTGEKVFLECVQDMDHENMFWYRQDPGLGLRLIYFSYDVKMKEKGDIPEGYSVSREKKERFSLILESASTNQTSMYLCASSSPPTGYYEQYFGPGTRLTVT.

This chain joins TRBV25-1 and TRBJ2-3, with D hard to call. The length of the CDR3 is 12 residues. Germline CDR1 is MGHDK and CDR2 is SYGVNS. The V end lost 1 base, the J end lost 5 bases, and 4 bases lay between the germline ends. The CDR3 DNA reads as TGTGCCAGCAGTGAATTTCGAGATACGCAGTATTTT. It encodes CASSEFRDTQYF.

This clonotype was seen only a few times. This chain joins TRBV13 and TRBJ2-5, with D possibly matching TRBD2 (5 bases). Trimming cost V 5 bases and J 2 bases, with 15 bases left between them. The germline CDR1 and CDR2 sequences are PRHDT and FYEKMQ (reference sequence). This CDR3 has 15 residues. The CDR3 here is CASSPPGRGQETQYF. Here the CDR3 DNA reads TGTGCCAGCAGCCCGCCGGGGAGAGGGCAAGAGACCCAGTACTTC.

The chain links TRBV4-3 to TRBJ2-3; no reliable D call. Trimming stripped 0 bases from V and 2 bases from J, with 12 bases between. Germline V gene lookup returns CDR1 LGHNA and CDR2 YSLEER. This CDR3 spans 16 amino acids. The CDR3 DNA reads TGCGCCAGCAGCCAAGACGGGCGAACCCCCACAGATACGCAGTATTTT. Translating it yields CASSQDGRTPTDTQYF.

This clonotype was seen a handful of times. This chain links TRBV5-1 with TRBJ2-7, with D perhaps assigned TRBD1 or TRBD2 (5 bases each). The CDR3 is 18 amino acids. Between the trimmed V and J ends, which lost 0 bases and 4 bases, there was a span of 23 bases. Germline-derived CDR1 and CDR2 are SGHRS and YFSETQ. DNA of the CDR3: TGCGCCAGCAGCTTGGAGTTGAGGGGCCCCGTTCTTTTATACGAGCAGTACTTC. It is translated as CASSLELRGPVLLYEQYF.

CDR3 protein: CSARPLRLAYYEQYF. The CDR3 nucleotides are TGCAGTGCTAGGCCCCTGAGGTTGGCTTACTACGAGCAGTACTTC. The chain has TRBV20-1 and TRBJ2-7; D is uncertain. V shed 3 bases and J shed 3 bases, with 18 bases lying between them. CDR1 is DFQATT, CDR2 SNEGSKA, per germline (reference sequence). This CDR3 has 15 amino acids.

About this clonotype itself: This sequence may be a read error, since a much larger clone differs from it by one base. The chain employs TRBV29-1 and TRBJ2-5; the D gene is possibly TRBD2 (6 bases). The CDR3 extends over 13 amino acids. Trimming took off 7 bases at V and 0 bases at J, with 12 bases between the two ends. Germline V gene sequence: CDR1 SQVTM, CDR2 ANQGSEA. Here the CDR3 reads CSGGGTYQETQYF. The CDR3 DNA follows: TGCAGCGGGGGAGGCACGTACCAAGAGACCCAGTACTTC.

The chain recombines TRBV15 with TRBJ2-1, with TRBD2 matching 7 bases. In germline, CDR1 is LNHNV, CDR2 YYDKDF (reference sequence). The CDR3 length is 13 residues. CDR3 coding DNA: TGTGCAATCACTAGCGAAAGAGGCAATGAGCAGTTCTTC. This gives the protein CAITSERGNEQFF. The complete variable domain, with remaining parts taken from reference TRBV15 and TRBJ2-1, reads DAMVIQNPRYQVTQFGKPVTLSCSQTLNHNVMYWYQQKSSQAPKLLFHYYDKDFNNEADTPDNFQSRRPNTSFCFLDIRSPGLGDTAMYLCAITSERGNEQFFGPGTRLTVL.

This clonotype has only a few counts. V gene TRBV13 combines with J gene TRBJ1-1; the D gene is possibly TRBD1 (6 bases). This CDR3 spans 15 amino acids. V was clipped by 4 bases and J by 0 bases, with 12 bases between them. Per germline, CDR1 PRHDT and CDR2 FYEKMQ (reference sequence). The CDR3 spells CASSSRDKMNTEAFF. In nucleotides, the CDR3 is TGTGCCAGCAGCTCCCGGGACAAGATGAACACTGAAGCTTTCTTT.

This chain joins TRBV29-1 and TRBJ2-2; a weak D match, TRBD1 (6 bases). The CDR3 has 17 residues. Germline values: CDR1 SQVTM, CDR2 ANQGSEA. The V end lost 4 bases, the J end lost 7 bases, and 25 bases lay between the germline ends. Here the CDR3 DNA reads TGCAGCGTTGGGGACCAAAACAGGGCGAGATCAGACGGGGAGCTGTTTTTT. Translated: CSVGDQNRARSDGELFF.

The chain uses TRBV12-5 and TRBJ2-3, with TRBD2 as a possible D gene (5 bases). The CDR3 is 13 residues long. Germline loops: CDR1 LGHNT, CDR2 FRNRAP. V gave up 7 bases and J gave up 4 bases, with 12 bases separating them. This CDR3 reads CASAPRDADTQYF. In nucleotides, the CDR3 is TGTGCTAGTGCTCCACGGGATGCAGATACGCAGTATTTT. The full variable domain, its missing parts supplied by reference TRBV12-5 and TRBJ2-3, is DARVTQTPRHKVTEMGQEVTMRCQPILGHNTVFWYRQTMMQGLELLAYFRNRAPLDDSGMPKDRFSAEMPDATLATLKIQPSEPRDSAVYFCASAPRDADTQYFGPGTRLTVL.

This clonotype was detected a few times. This chain joins TRBV29-1 and TRBJ2-7, with no clear D. CDR3 length: 12 residues. Germline V gene sequence: CDR1 SQVTM, CDR2 ANQGSEA. Between the trimmed V and J ends, which lost 5 bases and 1 base, there was a span of 9 bases. The CDR3: CSVRLDSYEQYF. The CDR3 region has the DNA TGCAGCGTTCGATTAGATTCCTACGAGCAGTACTTC.

The chain carries TRBV28 and TRBJ2-5, with a weak D call TRBD1 (6 bases). CDR1 MDHEN and CDR2 SYDVKM come from the germline V gene. The CDR3 loop spans 14 amino acids. V dropped 7 bases and J dropped 3 bases, with 15 bases sitting between them. As DNA, the CDR3 is TGTGCCAGCACTAGAGACAGGCGGGAAGAGACCCAGTACTTC. It is translated as CASTRDRREETQYF.

The gene calls are TRBV7-2 and TRBJ2-7; D may be TRBD1 (6 bases). The assigned J gene may be wrong: the sequence end matches TRBJ2-5 better. The germline gives CDR1 SGHTA, CDR2 FQGNSA. The CDR3 runs to 14 residues. The CDR3 DNA is TGTGCCAGCAGCTTAAACGCAGGGGTGGAGACCCAGTACTTC. This gives the protein CASSLNAGVETQYF.